The rows below give T cell receptor beta chains drawn from one sample of a study. In TCRdb, the RT-PCR reads were re-called with MiXCR into one record per CDR3 protein. The sample has about 680,000 distinct CDR3 sequences, 14% seen once. What was sequenced was memory CD4+ T cells from blood. The receptors were gathered from a female donor in good health, serving as a healthy control. Each CDR3 is given with its conserved first and last residue. D genes are given only for firm matches.

>TRBV10-3|NA
CAISENAGRSGEQYF
>TRBV6-2/TRBV6-3|TRBD2
CASRWTSAISYEQYF
>TRBV7-2|NA
CASSFGLALSSYNEQFF
>TRBV15|NA
CPVQETQYF
>TRBV29-1|NA
CSVGLRDRYNEQFF
>TRBV28|NA
CASSQDNTGELFF
>TRBV3-1|NA
CASSLNRDITYEQYF
>TRBV29-1|NA
CSGGLQNTEAFF
>TRBV20-1|NA
CSARDAGAENYGYTF
>TRBV15|NA
CATSRVDNEQFF